The 31 T cell receptor beta chains in this list originate from one sample, sequenced in a study of CD8+ T cells in alopecia areata. Reverse transcription of extracted RNA yielded cDNA, which provided the sequencing template. TCRdb's copy holds only in-frame clones and misses some; the assay was immunoSEQ multiplex PCR. The sample contains some 190,000 clones, 45% to 60% of which appear only once. Treatment meaning: oral pan-JAK inhibitor, 5-10 mg twice daily. The sequences come from CD8+ T cells sorted from blood, collected around week 54, from a patient treated with tofacitinib. These receptors all come from a human donor with alopecia areata.

This chain joins TRBV18 and TRBJ1-6; D might be TRBD1 (6 bases). Germline CDR1 reads KGHSH; CDR2 reads LQKENI. The CDR3 loop spans 15 amino acids. Trimming cost V 3 bases and J 9 bases, with 15 bases left between them. The CDR3 loop is CASSPGGAWISPLHF. The CDR3 DNA reads TGTGCCAGCTCACCGGGGGGGGCCTGGATTTCACCCCTCCACTTT.

The CDR3 loop is CASSLPTRPMGGYTF. The CDR3, as DNA: TGTGCCAGCAGCTTACCTACTCGGCCCATGGGTGGCTACACCTTC. V gene TRBV7-9 combines with J gene TRBJ1-2; D gene unclear. V gave up 2 bases and J gave up 7 bases, with 17 bases separating them. The germline V gene encodes CDR1 SEHNR and CDR2 FQNEAQ (reference sequence). This CDR3 region has 15 residues.

With respect to this clone: Other DNA sequences of this sample code for an identical CDR3. V is TRBV5-1 and J is TRBJ2-7; D gene uncertain. The CDR3 totals 12 residues. Trimming cost V 1 base and J 4 bases, with 6 bases left between them. From germline, CDR1 is SGHRS and CDR2 YFSETQ. CDR3 coding DNA: TGCGCCAGCAGCTTGTCTGGATACGAGCAGTACTTC. Translation gives CASSLSGYEQYF.

The chain couples TRBV6-6 to TRBJ1-5, with a possible D match to TRBD1 (5 bases). The germline V gene has CDR1 MNHNY and CDR2 SVGAGI (reference sequence). The CDR3 loop spans 14 amino acids. The V end lost 6 bases, the J end lost 0 bases, and 9 bases lay between the germline ends. This chain's CDR3 is CASRPGNSNQPQHF. CDR3 sequence (DNA): TGTGCCAGCAGGCCAGGGAATAGCAATCAGCCCCAGCATTTT.

The rearrangement joins TRBV27 to TRBJ2-7, with D perhaps TRBD1 (6 bases). There are 14 residues in the CDR3. Trimming removed 5 bases at V and 0 bases at J, with 11 bases between. Per the germline V gene, CDR1 is MNHEY and CDR2 is SMNVEV (reference sequence). CDR3 amino acids: CASSPLQGSYEQYF. In DNA, the CDR3 is TGTGCCAGCAGTCCCTTACAGGGCTCCTACGAGCAGTACTTC.

The chain couples TRBV27 to TRBJ2-3; no definite D call. CDR1 is MNHEY and CDR2 is SMNVEV in the germline V gene (reference sequence). CDR3 length: 11 residues. V lost 3 bases and J lost 6, with 4 bases in between. The CDR3 nucleotides read TGTGCCAGCAGTTTCAGGGATACGCAGTATTTT. Protein sequence: CASSFRDTQYF.

The chain recombines TRBV4-1 with TRBJ1-5; possible D gene TRBD1, 6 bases. The CDR3 contains 17 residues. Germline V gene data show CDR1 as MGHRA and CDR2 as YSYEKL. Trimming stripped 0 bases from V and 7 bases from J, with 19 bases between. This CDR3 is CASSQEGIGGTGQPQHF. In DNA form, the CDR3 reads TGCGCCAGCAGCCAAGAAGGCATAGGGGGGACTGGGCAGCCCCAGCATTTT.

The chain employs TRBV6-5 and TRBJ1-1, with D maybe TRBD1 (5 bases). V lost 2 bases and J lost 0, with 13 bases in between. The CDR3 is made up of 16 amino acids. Germline assignment: CDR1 MNHEY and CDR2 SVGAGI. CDR3 protein: CASSYSRVRMNTEAFF. The CDR3 nucleotides read TGTGCCAGCAGTTACAGCAGGGTCAGGATGAACACTGAAGCTTTCTTT.

The sample holds a few counts of this clone. The CDR3 DNA is TGTGCCACCAGCCCAACAGCCTCTGGGGCCAACGTCCTGACTTTC. Residues: CATSPTASGANVLTF. J is TRBJ2-6 and V is TRBV15; no definite D call. The V end was cut by 5 bases, the J end by 0 bases, with 8 bases between. Germline V CDR1 and CDR2: LNHNV, YYDKDF (reference sequence). This CDR3 contains 15 residues.

The chain carries TRBV7-8 and TRBJ1-6; no clear D gene. Trimming removed 1 base at V and 2 bases at J, with 12 bases between. The CDR3 is made up of 17 amino acids. Per the germline V gene, CDR1 is SGHVS and CDR2 is FQNEAQ. CDR3 protein: CASSLDQTVTYNSPLHF. DNA for the CDR3: TGTGCCAGCAGCTTAGACCAGACGGTGACCTATAATTCACCCCTCCACTTT.

The J gene is TRBJ2-2, the V gene TRBV6-1; the D call may be TRBD1 or TRBD2 (5 bases each). Germline CDR1 reads MNHNS; CDR2 reads SASEGT. V was trimmed by 6 bases and J by 7 bases, leaving 18 bases between them. CDR3 length equals 15 residues. The CDR3 here is CASSPEGRVIGELFF. DNA of the CDR3: TGTGCCAGCAGCCCAGAGGGGCGAGTGATCGGGGAGCTGTTTTTT.

The V gene is TRBV7-2, the J gene TRBJ2-2, with TRBD2 as a possible D gene (5 bases). Germline V gene lookup returns CDR1 SGHTA and CDR2 FQGNSA. CDR3 length equals 15 residues. V dropped 4 bases and J dropped 1 base, with 10 bases sitting between them. CDR3 bases: TGTGCCAGCAGCTCAGTTCGGGGGAACACCGGGGAGCTGTTTTTT. As protein: CASSSVRGNTGELFF.

Only a few counts were recorded for this clone. V gene TRBV4-1 combines with J gene TRBJ2-1; unclear D gene. V lost 3 bases and J 3 bases, leaving 9 bases between the germline ends. CDR3 length: 14 amino acids. Germline V gene lookup returns CDR1 MGHRA and CDR2 YSYEKL. CDR3 DNA: TGCGCCAGCAGCCACCCCTCAGACTACAATGAGCAGTTCTTC. As protein: CASSHPSDYNEQFF.

The chain uses TRBV10-3 and TRBJ1-1; tentative D call: TRBD1 (5 bases). V was clipped by 2 bases and J by 4 bases, with 17 bases between them. The CDR3 spans 16 residues. Per the germline V gene, CDR1 is ENHRY and CDR2 is SYGVKD. Here the CDR3 DNA reads TGTGCCATCAGTGAGCCGCCCGGGAAAAGGGGCACTGAAGCTTTCTTT. Protein product: CAISEPPGKRGTEAFF.

The chain couples TRBV2 to TRBJ2-5, with D tentatively TRBD2 (6 bases). V was trimmed by 1 base and J by 7 bases, leaving 16 bases between them. The CDR3 has 15 residues. Germline CDR1 is SNHLY and CDR2 is FYNNEI. The CDR3 spells CASSEGRAGSVTQYF. CDR3 sequence (DNA): TGTGCCAGCAGTGAAGGCAGGGCGGGATCGGTGACCCAGTACTTC.

The chain combines TRBV11-2 with TRBJ2-7; D is undetermined. Between the trimmed V and J ends, which lost 1 base and 6 bases, there was a span of 4 bases. The germline CDR1 and CDR2 sequences are SGHAT and FQNNGV. This CDR3 has 11 residues. CDR3 amino acids: CASSLAGEQYF. CDR3 sequence (DNA): TGTGCCAGCAGCTTAGCTGGCGAGCAGTACTTC.

This clone was detected a few times. This sequence joins TRBV5-6 and TRBJ2-7; TRBD1 agrees at 7 bases. The V segment lost 4 bases and the J segment 2 bases; nucleotides outside the gene matches: 3. The CDR3 loop spans 13 amino acids. Germline V CDR1 and CDR2: SGHDT, YYEEEE. This CDR3 is CASSQGQAYEQYF. CDR3 in DNA: TGTGCCAGCAGCCAAGGACAGGCCTACGAGCAGTACTTC.

This clone was found a few times. The chain is built from TRBV29-1 and TRBJ2-1; tentatively, D is TRBD1 (5 bases). This CDR3 comprises 16 residues. V lost 5 bases, J lost 4 bases, and 21 bases lay in between. The germline V gene encodes CDR1 SQVTM and CDR2 ANQGSEA. The CDR3 DNA reads as TGCAGCGTTTTAAGCTGGGCTTCGCAGGGTTACAATGAGCAGTTCTTC. This encodes CSVLSWASQGYNEQFF.

This chain joins TRBV6-6 and TRBJ1-1, with TRBD1 matching 7 bases. Looked up from germline, CDR1 is MNHNY and CDR2 is SVGAGI (reference sequence). After removal of 5 bases from V and 11 bases from J, the junction contained 8 bases not matched to a gene. CDR3 length: 12 residues. The CDR3 sequence: CASSQETGLAFF. Written as DNA, the CDR3 is TGTGCCAGCAGTCAAGAGACAGGGTTGGCTTTCTTT.

The rearrangement uses TRBV5-1 and TRBJ1-2; TRBD1 matches 9 bases. Germline CDR1 and CDR2: SGHRS and YFSETQ. This CDR3 is 12 amino acids long. Germline trimming cut 9 bases from V and 6 bases from J; bases unmatched to any gene: 6. CDR3 bases: TGCGCCACCTCGGGACAGGGCCATGGCTACACCTTC. This gives the protein CATSGQGHGYTF.

There are a few counts of this clone. The chain is built from TRBV12-5 and TRBJ2-7, with a weak D call TRBD1 (6 bases). This CDR3 has 15 amino acids. The ends were cut back, 0 bases at V and 1 base at J, with 10 bases in the middle. Germline assignment: CDR1 LGHNT and CDR2 FRNRAP. The CDR3 loop is CASGLVGQGSYEQYF. The CDR3 DNA sequence: TGTGCTAGTGGTTTGGTAGGGCAGGGGTCCTACGAGCAGTACTTC.

This clone was detected once. The chain combines TRBV2 with TRBJ1-5; D remains unclear. This CDR3 has 16 amino acids. Per the germline V gene, CDR1 is SNHLY and CDR2 is FYNNEI. The V gene lost 0 bases and the J gene lost 3 bases, with 12 bases spanning the gap. CDR3 protein: CASSEAPGGYNQPQHF. The DNA of the CDR3 is TGTGCCAGCAGTGAAGCGCCTGGCGGCTACAATCAGCCCCAGCATTTT. Based on the CDR3 plus reference TRBV2 and TRBJ1-5, the full variable domain is EPEVTQTPSHQVTQMGQEVILRCVPISNHLYFYWYRQILGQKVEFLVSFYNNEISEKSEIFDDQFSVERPDGSNFTLKIRSTKLEDSAMYFCASSEAPGGYNQPQHFGDGTRLSIL.

This clone was observed a few times. The chain employs TRBV5-1 and TRBJ1-5, with D perhaps TRBD1 (5 bases). V was pared by 3 bases and J by 0 bases, with 10 bases between. Germline CDR1 reads SGHRS; CDR2 reads YFSETQ. CDR3 size: 15 residues. The CDR3 bases are TGCGCCAGCAGCTCGGGGCTAGATAGCAATCAGCCCCAGCATTTT. The encoded protein is CASSSGLDSNQPQHF.

This clone has more than one count but fewer than ten. The chain recombines TRBV5-1 with TRBJ2-2; TRBD1 matches at 9 bases. Germline V CDR1 and CDR2: SGHRS, YFSETQ. The CDR3 is 15 residues long. V shed 6 bases and J 7 bases; nucleotides not matched to a gene: 10. The CDR3 reads CASIIYRGHVGELFF. In nucleotides, the CDR3 is TGCGCCAGCATCATTTACAGGGGGCACGTCGGGGAGCTGTTTTTT.

The chain joins TRBV5-1 to TRBJ2-7; TRBD2 matches at 8 bases. Losses at the gene ends were 2 bases for V and 2 bases for J; bases not matched to a gene: 6. The V gene's germline CDR1 is SGHRS and CDR2 YFSETQ. The CDR3 covers 15 residues. CDR3 in DNA: TGCGCCAGCAGCTTCTTCGCGGGGGGCACCTACGAGCAGTACTTC. Amino acids: CASSFFAGGTYEQYF.

The chain carries TRBV29-1 and TRBJ1-2, with D possibly matching TRBD1 (6 bases). Germline loops: CDR1 SQVTM, CDR2 ANQGSEA. V shed 0 bases and J shed 1 base, with 12 bases lying between them. The CDR3 sequence is 15 residues long. The CDR3 DNA reads as TGCAGCGTTGAAGACAGGGACACCGGTAACTATGGCTACACCTTC. Translated, it gives CSVEDRDTGNYGYTF.

This clone has just a few counts. The chain has TRBV29-1 and TRBJ2-7; 8 bases agree with TRBD1. Germline CDR1 SQVTM, CDR2 ANQGSEA. J was trimmed by 5 bases and V by 4 bases; bases with no gene match: 7. The CDR3 has 13 residues. In DNA, the CDR3 is TGCAGCGTTGCGCGGACAGGGAAGGACGAGCAGTACTTC. Translating gives CSVARTGKDEQYF.

This chain's CDR3 is CASSPPGLAYNEQFF. The CDR3 DNA follows: TGTGCCAGCAGTCCTCCGGGACTAGCATACAATGAGCAGTTCTTC. V usage is TRBV7-9 and J usage is TRBJ2-1, with 9 bases matching TRBD2. Germline CDR1 is SEHNR and CDR2 is FQNEAQ (reference sequence). The ends lost 6 bases at V and 4 bases at J; junction bases unmatched: 7. The CDR3 has 15 amino acids.

This clone was recorded a few times. The J gene is TRBJ2-7, the V gene TRBV12-5; no reliable D call. CDR1 is LGHNT and CDR2 is FRNRAP in the germline V gene. The CDR3 sequence is 11 residues long. V dropped 1 base and J dropped 5 bases, with 3 bases sitting between them. The CDR3 sequence: CASGLGNEQYF. For the CDR3, the DNA is TGTGCTAGTGGTTTGGGTAACGAGCAGTACTTC.

This clone was seen ten or more times. The chain recombines TRBV7-9 with TRBJ2-5; 7 nucleotides match TRBD2. Germline-derived CDR1 and CDR2 are SEHNR and FQNEAQ (reference sequence). This CDR3 is built from 16 residues. J was trimmed by 7 bases and V by 4 bases; bases with no gene match: 15. CDR3 amino acids: CASSSKRDPGPGTQYF. DNA for the CDR3: TGTGCCAGCAGCTCAAAGCGGGACCCCGGGCCTGGGACCCAGTACTTC.

This sequence joins TRBV4-3 and TRBJ2-7; D uncertain. Trimming pared 1 base from V and 0 bases from J, leaving 13 bases between. The CDR3 is 16 amino acids. The germline V gene has CDR1 LGHNA and CDR2 YSLEER. CDR3 sequence: CASSQALLNPSYEQYF. In DNA, the CDR3 is TGCGCCAGCAGCCAAGCTTTACTAAATCCCTCCTACGAGCAGTACTTC.